This TCR beta chain was documented in a study of blood T cell repertoires in COVID-19. Study-wide background: The samples span acute and convalescent COVID-19 from the United States, Italy and Spain. PBMCs, B-cell-depleted T cells, or T cells were the source of the cDNA or gDNA that made up the material.

In the study's own analysis: Estimation of nucleated cell counts was performed using reference gene primer amplification. This table comes from immunoSEQ multiplex PCR, and its TCRdb copy is limited to in-frame clones, with some not included. V, J and clone size reflect that table, while D and trimming were determined from the DNA. Of 200,000 to 250,000 clones listed, about 84% are singletons. Germline values: CDR1 KGHSH, CDR2 LQKENI. This CDR3 is built from 13 residues. The V and J ends lost 3 bases and 13 bases respectively, with 15 bases between them. This receptor was obtained from a human donor in a cohort sampled during active COVID-19. This chain uses TRBV18 with TRBJ1-4; D is undetermined. The sequencing input was peripheral blood. DNA for the CDR3: TGTGCCAGCTCACCGGGGAGTTTTTACGGACTGTTTTTT. Its translation: CASSPGSFYGLFF. The full variable domain, completed using reference TRBV18 and TRBJ1-4, is NAGVMQNPRHLVRRRGQEARLRCSPMKGHSHVYWYRQLPEEGLKFMVYLQKENIIDESGMPKERFSAEFPKEGPSILRIQQVVRGDSAAYFCASSPGSFYGLFFGSGTQLSVL.